This T cell receptor (beta chain) was sequenced for a study of blood T cell repertoires in COVID-19. Study background: Sites across the United States, Italy and Spain contributed samples from acute and convalescent COVID-19. Sample material is recorded as cDNA or gDNA derived from T cells, B-cell-depleted T cells, or PBMCs.

Authors' analysis steps: Reference gene primer amplification in the assay estimated nucleated cell counts. The data were produced by immunoSEQ multiplex PCR, yet TCRdb's version contains in-frame clones alone and is incomplete. The D gene and trimming were derived from the DNA, and the V and J assignments and clone size from that table. The repertoire has roughly 79,000 clones, more than 70% of them found once; the top ten carry more than 5%. The CDR3 length is 14 residues. V was shortened by 2 bases and J by 0 bases, with 5 bases between the two germline ends. Germline V lookup: CDR1 MNHNS, CDR2 SASEGT.

The V and J genes are TRBV6-1 and TRBJ1-3; D is undetermined. This TCR came from a man aged 55-75 years with active or convalescent COVID-19. What was sequenced was peripheral blood. The CDR3 region has the DNA TGTGCCAGCAGTGAACCCCTCTCTGGAAACACCATATATTTT. Translating it yields CASSEPLSGNTIYF.